These T cell receptor beta chains were read from a single sample in a study of identical twins. TCRdb called the 5' RACE reads again in MiXCR, with one record for every CDR3 protein. The table has fewer than 550,000 distinct CDR3 sequences, roughly 15% seen once. These data also featured in a second study, about yellow fever vaccine responses in identical twins.

Sequencing was carried out using CD4+ T cells sorted from blood. The receptor set was obtained from a woman between 18 and 29 years old in good health. The CDR3 runs from the conserved cysteine through the conserved F or W. Each record gives: J gene, clone size, V gene, D gene, CDR3 protein, CDR3 DNA. The D gene is left open where the match is weak. Size is stated for part of the rows, as once, few or many counts, or as a class when the clone is expanded.

j_gene: TRBJ2-1; abundance: few; v_gene: TRBV10-3; d_gene: TRBD2; CDR3aa: CAIGLGLALNEQFF; CDR3nt: TGTGCCATCGGGCTAGGACTAGCCCTCAATGAGCAGTTCTTC
j_gene: TRBJ2-1; abundance: NA; v_gene: TRBV5-5; d_gene: NA; CDR3aa: CASSFRGGSGNEQFF; CDR3nt: TGTGCCAGCAGCTTCAGAGGGGGTAGTGGCAATGAGCAGTTCTTC
j_gene: TRBJ2-2; abundance: few; v_gene: TRBV4-1; d_gene: TRBD2; CDR3aa: CASSQTSGGTGELFF; CDR3nt: TGCGCCAGCAGCCAAACTAGCGGGGGAACCGGGGAGCTGTTTTTT
j_gene: TRBJ2-1; abundance: NA; v_gene: TRBV20-1; d_gene: TRBD2; CDR3aa: CSARDPQGGRSHNEQFF; CDR3nt: TGCAGTGCTAGAGACCCCCAGGGCGGGAGAAGCCACAATGAGCAGTTCTTC
j_gene: TRBJ2-2; abundance: few; v_gene: TRBV11-2; d_gene: NA; CDR3aa: CASSPPWNTGELFF; CDR3nt: TGTGCCAGCAGCCCACCCTGGAACACCGGGGAGCTGTTTTTT
j_gene: TRBJ2-5; abundance: many; v_gene: TRBV14; d_gene: NA; CDR3aa: CASSQEVTQYF; CDR3nt: TGTGCCAGCAGCCAAGAGGTGACCCAGTACTTC
j_gene: TRBJ2-5; abundance: NA; v_gene: TRBV19; d_gene: TRBD2; CDR3aa: CASSIGHVAGVYGYTQYF; CDR3nt: TGTGCCAGTAGTATCGGCCATGTGGCGGGAGTATATGGTTATACCCAGTACTTC
j_gene: TRBJ2-5; abundance: NA; v_gene: TRBV29-1; d_gene: NA; CDR3aa: CSGTALGETQYF; CDR3nt: TGCAGCGGGACAGCGCTCGGTGAGACCCAGTACTTC
j_gene: TRBJ2-5; abundance: many; v_gene: TRBV6-1; d_gene: TRBD2; CDR3aa: CASSRGTSVETQYF; CDR3nt: TGTGCCAGCAGCCGCGGGACTAGCGTCGAGACCCAGTACTTC
j_gene: TRBJ2-4; abundance: NA; v_gene: TRBV7-8; d_gene: NA; CDR3aa: CASSSSIRQQNIQYF; CDR3nt: TGTGCCAGCAGCTCGTCAATCAGGCAACAAAACATTCAGTACTTC
j_gene: TRBJ2-7; abundance: few; v_gene: TRBV29-1; d_gene: NA; CDR3aa: CSVTGQSSYEQYF; CDR3nt: TGCAGCGTTACGGGACAAAGCTCCTACGAGCAGTACTTC
j_gene: TRBJ2-3; abundance: NA; v_gene: TRBV20-1; d_gene: TRBD2; CDR3aa: CSARGGGGTDTQYF; CDR3nt: TGCAGTGCTAGAGGCGGGGGGGGCACAGATACGCAGTATTTT
j_gene: TRBJ2-3; abundance: NA; v_gene: TRBV12-3/TRBV12-4; d_gene: NA; CDR3aa: CASSTGTLPRTDTQYF; CDR3nt: TGTGCCAGCAGTACCGGGACGCTCCCACGCACAGATACGCAGTATTTT
j_gene: TRBJ2-5; abundance: NA; v_gene: TRBV7-9; d_gene: NA; CDR3aa: CASSLGFRGETQYF; CDR3nt: TGTGCCAGCAGCTTAGGGTTTAGGGGAGAGACCCAGTACTTC
j_gene: TRBJ2-1; abundance: NA; v_gene: TRBV9; d_gene: TRBD1; CDR3aa: CASSSGQGTYNEQFF; CDR3nt: TGTGCCAGCAGCTCAGGACAGGGCACCTACAATGAGCAGTTCTTC
j_gene: TRBJ1-2; abundance: NA; v_gene: TRBV5-1; d_gene: TRBD1; CDR3aa: CASSRGTGTGYTF; CDR3nt: TGCGCCAGCAGCCGTGGGACAGGGACTGGCTACACCTTC
j_gene: TRBJ2-5; abundance: NA; v_gene: TRBV5-1; d_gene: TRBD1; CDR3aa: CASSLVLGTVQETQYF; CDR3nt: TGCGCCAGCAGCTTGGTTCTTGGGACAGTCCAAGAGACCCAGTACTTC
j_gene: TRBJ2-1; abundance: many; v_gene: TRBV5-1; d_gene: NA; CDR3aa: CASSFPSNVNEQFF; CDR3nt: TGCGCCAGCAGCTTCCCCTCCAACGTGAATGAGCAGTTCTTC
j_gene: TRBJ2-3; abundance: many; v_gene: TRBV2; d_gene: NA; CDR3aa: CASSKDRTTDTQYF; CDR3nt: TGTGCCAGCAGTAAGGACCGAACCACAGATACGCAGTATTTT
j_gene: TRBJ2-1; abundance: NA; v_gene: TRBV29-1; d_gene: TRBD2; CDR3aa: CSVNPGLAGAGEQFF; CDR3nt: TGCAGCGTCAACCCGGGACTAGCGGGGGCAGGTGAGCAGTTCTTC
j_gene: TRBJ1-4; abundance: NA; v_gene: TRBV12-3/TRBV12-4; d_gene: TRBD1; CDR3aa: CASSRGQGVLANEKLFF; CDR3nt: TGTGCCAGCAGCCGCGGACAGGGCGTTTTGGCTAATGAAAAACTGTTCTTT
j_gene: TRBJ2-1; abundance: NA; v_gene: TRBV12-3/TRBV12-4; d_gene: NA; CDR3aa: CASCDSSYNEQFF; CDR3nt: TGTGCCAGCTGTGACAGCTCCTACAATGAGCAGTTCTTC
j_gene: TRBJ2-4; abundance: NA; v_gene: TRBV5-1; d_gene: NA; CDR3aa: CASSLEGFGDIQYF; CDR3nt: TGCGCCAGCAGCTTGGAGGGCTTCGGGGACATTCAGTACTTC
j_gene: TRBJ2-2; abundance: few; v_gene: TRBV6-7; d_gene: TRBD1; CDR3aa: CASSYPTTGTANTGELFF; CDR3nt: TGTGCCAGCAGTTACCCCACCACCGGGACAGCGAACACCGGGGAGCTGTTTTTT
j_gene: TRBJ2-1; abundance: few; v_gene: TRBV7-7; d_gene: NA; CDR3aa: CASSLEEASNEQFF; CDR3nt: TGTGCCAGCAGCTTAGAGGAGGCCTCCAATGAGCAGTTCTTC
j_gene: TRBJ2-5; abundance: NA; v_gene: TRBV5-1; d_gene: NA; CDR3aa: CASSLAQYQETQYF; CDR3nt: TGCGCCAGCAGCTTGGCCCAGTACCAAGAGACCCAGTACTTC
j_gene: TRBJ2-3; abundance: NA; v_gene: TRBV20-1; d_gene: TRBD1; CDR3aa: CSAITGQGADTQYF; CDR3nt: TGCAGTGCCATAACAGGACAGGGGGCAGATACGCAGTATTTT
j_gene: TRBJ2-2; abundance: NA; v_gene: TRBV7-3; d_gene: TRBD2; CDR3aa: CASSFGRAGDAGELFF; CDR3nt: TGTGCCAGCAGCTTCGGACGAGCGGGAGACGCCGGGGAGCTGTTTTTT
j_gene: TRBJ2-3; abundance: few; v_gene: TRBV6-2/TRBV6-3; d_gene: NA; CDR3aa: CASSYLPSTDTQYF; CDR3nt: TGTGCCAGCAGTTACCTCCCAAGCACAGATACGCAGTATTTT
j_gene: TRBJ2-6; abundance: few; v_gene: TRBV12-3/TRBV12-4; d_gene: NA; CDR3aa: CASSFTGSGANVLTF; CDR3nt: TGTGCCAGCAGTTTTACGGGTTCTGGGGCCAACGTCCTGACTTTC
j_gene: TRBJ1-1; abundance: NA; v_gene: TRBV7-3; d_gene: NA; CDR3aa: CASSRDGASNTEAFF; CDR3nt: TGTGCCAGCAGTAGAGATGGGGCGTCGAACACTGAAGCTTTCTTT
j_gene: TRBJ2-5; abundance: many; v_gene: TRBV5-1; d_gene: NA; CDR3aa: CASSLESARETQYF; CDR3nt: TGCGCCAGCAGCTTGGAGTCAGCGAGGGAGACCCAGTACTTC
j_gene: TRBJ2-6; abundance: few; v_gene: TRBV3-1; d_gene: NA; CDR3aa: CASSQGAYSGANVLTF; CDR3nt: TGTGCCAGCAGCCAGGGGGCCTACTCTGGGGCCAACGTCCTGACTTTC
j_gene: TRBJ2-3; abundance: NA; v_gene: TRBV5-1; d_gene: TRBD2; CDR3aa: CASSLAIGGRTADTQYF; CDR3nt: TGCGCCAGCAGCTTGGCCATAGGCGGGAGGACGGCAGATACGCAGTATTTT
j_gene: TRBJ2-5; abundance: NA; v_gene: TRBV4-1; d_gene: NA; CDR3aa: CASSQVSGTSLKETQYF; CDR3nt: TGCGCCAGCAGCCAAGTAAGCGGGACATCCTTAAAAGAGACCCAGTACTTC
j_gene: TRBJ2-4; abundance: many; v_gene: TRBV5-1; d_gene: NA; CDR3aa: CASSLAGVDKNIQYF; CDR3nt: TGCGCCAGCAGCTTGGCCGGGGTGGACAAAAACATTCAGTACTTC
j_gene: TRBJ2-1; abundance: NA; v_gene: TRBV6-6; d_gene: TRBD1; CDR3aa: CASRRDRVRQFF; CDR3nt: TGTGCCAGCAGGCGGGACAGGGTAAGGCAGTTCTTC